This T cell receptor beta chain was sequenced for a study of T cells in Graves' hyperthyroidism and ophthalmopathy. Points from the study as a whole: Blood also showed most of the thyroid clonotypes that were expanded above 0.001. A 13 V-J model separated ophthalmopathy from stable hyperthyroidism.

Patients were excluded because of uncontrolled infection, other autoimmune disease, pregnancy or lactation. In the case of this clonotype: Antigen unknown.

TCR beta CDR3 regions were amplified from RNA transcripts. The HTBI set primed first-round TCR CDR3 RT-PCR. TCRdb re-derived calls from the multiplex PCR reads in MiXCR, one entry per CDR3 protein. This table holds around 620,000 distinct CDR3 sequences, 46% found once. The receptor was isolated from an adult woman with Graves' disease, either hyperthyroidism or ophthalmopathy (not recorded which). What was sequenced was peripheral blood or thyroid tissue (not recorded which).

The CDR3 nucleotides read TGTGCCAGCAGCCGCGCCGGGACAGGGAATTCACCCCTCCACTTT. Translation: CASSRAGTGNSPLHF. V gene TRBV7-9 combines with J gene TRBJ1-6, with TRBD1 identical over 9 bases. The V and J ends lost 5 bases and 7 bases, in that order; junction bases with no gene match: 6. CDR3 size: 15 residues. Germline CDR1 is SEHNR and CDR2 is FQNEAQ (reference sequence).